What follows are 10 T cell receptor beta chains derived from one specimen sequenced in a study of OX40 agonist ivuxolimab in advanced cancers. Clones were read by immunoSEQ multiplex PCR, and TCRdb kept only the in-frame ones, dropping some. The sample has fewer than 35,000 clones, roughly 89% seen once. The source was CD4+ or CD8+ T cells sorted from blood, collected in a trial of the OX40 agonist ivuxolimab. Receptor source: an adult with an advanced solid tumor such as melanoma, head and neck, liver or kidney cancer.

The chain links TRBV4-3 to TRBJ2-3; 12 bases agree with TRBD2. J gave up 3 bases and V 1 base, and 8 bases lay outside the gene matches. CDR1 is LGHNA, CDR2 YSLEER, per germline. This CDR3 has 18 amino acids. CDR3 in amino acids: CASSQGLAGGWVTDTQYF. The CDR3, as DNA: TGCGCCAGCAGCCAAGGCCTAGCGGGAGGGTGGGTAACAGATACGCAGTATTTT.

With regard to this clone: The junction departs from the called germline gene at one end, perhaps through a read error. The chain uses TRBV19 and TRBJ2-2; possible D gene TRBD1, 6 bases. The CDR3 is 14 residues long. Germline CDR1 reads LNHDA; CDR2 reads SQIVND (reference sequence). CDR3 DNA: TGTGCCAGTAGTATCACAGGGAACCCCGGGGAGCTGTTTTTT. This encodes CASSITGNPGELFF.

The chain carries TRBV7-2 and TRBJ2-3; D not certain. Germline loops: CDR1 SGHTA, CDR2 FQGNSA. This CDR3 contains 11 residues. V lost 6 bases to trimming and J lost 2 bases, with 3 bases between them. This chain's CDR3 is CASRNTDTQYF. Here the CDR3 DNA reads TGTGCCAGCAGAAACACAGATACGCAGTATTTT.

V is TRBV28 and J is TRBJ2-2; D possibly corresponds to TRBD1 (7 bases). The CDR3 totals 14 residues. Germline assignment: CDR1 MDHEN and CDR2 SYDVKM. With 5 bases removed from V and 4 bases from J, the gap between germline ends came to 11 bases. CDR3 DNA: TGTGCCAGCAGTCCAGGGGGGAGCACCGGGGAGCTGTTTTTT. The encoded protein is CASSPGGSTGELFF.

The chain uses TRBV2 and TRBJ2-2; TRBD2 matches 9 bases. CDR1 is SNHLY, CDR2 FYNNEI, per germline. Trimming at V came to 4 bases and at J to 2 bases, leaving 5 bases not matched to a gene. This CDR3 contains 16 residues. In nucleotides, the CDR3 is TGTGCCAGCAGTGCTCTAGCGGGAATTAACACCGGGGAGCTGTTTTTT. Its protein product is CASSALAGINTGELFF.

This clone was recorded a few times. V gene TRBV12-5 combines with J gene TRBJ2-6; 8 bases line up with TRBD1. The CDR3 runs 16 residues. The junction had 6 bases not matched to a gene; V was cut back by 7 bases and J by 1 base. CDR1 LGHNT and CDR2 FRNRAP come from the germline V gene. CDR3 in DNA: TGTGCTAGTGTTCCAGGGGGCATATCTGGGGCCAACGTCCTGACTTTC. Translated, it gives CASVPGGISGANVLTF.

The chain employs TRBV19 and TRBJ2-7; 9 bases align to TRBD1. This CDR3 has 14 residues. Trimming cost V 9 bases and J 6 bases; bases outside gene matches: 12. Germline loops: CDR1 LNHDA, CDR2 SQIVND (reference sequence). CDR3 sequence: CASRKTGGSSEQYF. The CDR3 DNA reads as TGTGCCAGCCGTAAGACAGGGGGGTCAAGCGAGCAGTACTTC.

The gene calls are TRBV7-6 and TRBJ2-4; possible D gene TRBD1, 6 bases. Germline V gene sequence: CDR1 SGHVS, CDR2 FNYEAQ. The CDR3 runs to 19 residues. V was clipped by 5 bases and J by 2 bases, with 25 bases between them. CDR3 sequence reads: CASSPRVGSIGGTKNIQYF. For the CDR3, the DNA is TGTGCCAGCAGCCCCCGGGTTGGCTCGATAGGGGGAACCAAAAACATTCAGTACTTC.

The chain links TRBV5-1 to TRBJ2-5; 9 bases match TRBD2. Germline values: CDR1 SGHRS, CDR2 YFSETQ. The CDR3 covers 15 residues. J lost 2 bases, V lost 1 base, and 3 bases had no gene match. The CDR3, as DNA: TGCGCCAGCAGCTTGAAGACTAGCGGACAAGAGACCCAGTACTTC. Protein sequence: CASSLKTSGQETQYF.

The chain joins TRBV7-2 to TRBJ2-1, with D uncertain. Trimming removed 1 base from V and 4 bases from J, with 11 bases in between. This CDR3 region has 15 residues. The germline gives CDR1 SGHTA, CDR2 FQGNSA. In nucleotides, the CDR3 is TGTGCCAGCAGCTTAGATCGAGTAGGGTACAATGAGCAGTTCTTC. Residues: CASSLDRVGYNEQFF.